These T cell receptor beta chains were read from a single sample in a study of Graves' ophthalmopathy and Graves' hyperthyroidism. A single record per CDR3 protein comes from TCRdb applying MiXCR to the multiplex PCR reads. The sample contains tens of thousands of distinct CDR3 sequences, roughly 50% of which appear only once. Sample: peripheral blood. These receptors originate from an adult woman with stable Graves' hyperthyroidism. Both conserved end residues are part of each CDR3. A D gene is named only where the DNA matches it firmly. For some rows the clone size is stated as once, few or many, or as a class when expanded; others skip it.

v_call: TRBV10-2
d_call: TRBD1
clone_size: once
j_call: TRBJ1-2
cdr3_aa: CASGTGASNYGYTF
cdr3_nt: TGCGCCAGCGGGACAGGAGCCTCTAACTATGGCTACACCTTC

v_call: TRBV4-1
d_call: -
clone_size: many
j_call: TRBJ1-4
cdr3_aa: CASTQEWSATNEKLFF
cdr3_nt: TGCGCCAGCACCCAGGAGTGGTCCGCAACTAATGAAAAACTGTTTTTT

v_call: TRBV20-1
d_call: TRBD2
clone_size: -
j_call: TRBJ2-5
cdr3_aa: CSAGLAQETQYF
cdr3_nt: TGCAGTGCGGGACTAGCGCAAGAGACCCAGTACTTC

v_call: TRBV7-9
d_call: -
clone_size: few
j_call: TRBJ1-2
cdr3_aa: CASSRADSNYGYTF
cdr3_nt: TGTGCCAGCTCGCGAGCAGACAGCAACTATGGCTACACCTTC

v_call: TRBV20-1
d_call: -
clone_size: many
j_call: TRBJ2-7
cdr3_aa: CSASQGIGYEQYF
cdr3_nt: TGCAGTGCTAGCCAAGGGATTGGCTACGAGCAGTACTTC

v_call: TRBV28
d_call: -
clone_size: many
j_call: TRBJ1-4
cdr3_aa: CASSTPSGGREKLFF
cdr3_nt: TGTGCCAGCAGCACCCCTTCAGGCGGAAGGGAAAAACTGTTTTTT

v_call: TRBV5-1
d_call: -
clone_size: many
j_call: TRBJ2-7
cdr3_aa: CASSLAGQNEQYF
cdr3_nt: TGCGCCAGCAGCTTGGCCGGACAGAACGAGCAGTACTTC

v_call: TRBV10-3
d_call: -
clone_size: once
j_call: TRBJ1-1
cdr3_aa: CASSVHSNTEAFF
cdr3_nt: TGTGCCAGCAGTGTGCACAGCAACACTGAAGCTTTCTTT

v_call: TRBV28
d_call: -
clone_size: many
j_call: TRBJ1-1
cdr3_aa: CASSLLGGRVNTEAFF
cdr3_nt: TGTGCCAGCAGTCTCCTCGGGGGGCGGGTAAACACTGAAGCTTTCTTT

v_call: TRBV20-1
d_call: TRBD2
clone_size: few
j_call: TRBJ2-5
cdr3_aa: CSAILTRTSGRASVGETQYF
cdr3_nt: TGCAGTGCTATACTGACAAGGACTAGCGGGAGGGCCAGTGTAGGGGAGACCCAGTACTTC

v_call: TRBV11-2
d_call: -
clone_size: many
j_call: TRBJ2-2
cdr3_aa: CASSLRAASRGELFF
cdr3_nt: TGTGCCAGCAGCCTTCGGGCCGCCTCTCGGGGGGAGCTGTTTTTT

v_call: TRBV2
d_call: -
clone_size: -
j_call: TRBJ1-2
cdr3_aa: CASSETSSAGGYTF
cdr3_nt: TGCGCCAGCAGTGAAACTTCTAGCGCGGGTGGCTACACCTTC

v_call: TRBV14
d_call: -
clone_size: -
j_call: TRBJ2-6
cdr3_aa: CASRPSGLTF
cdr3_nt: TGTGCCAGCAGGCCCTCCGGCCTGACTTTC

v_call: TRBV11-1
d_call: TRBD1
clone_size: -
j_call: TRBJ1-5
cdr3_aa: CASSFGGQGVQPQHF
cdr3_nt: TGTGCCAGCAGCTTTGGTGGACAGGGTGTACAGCCCCAGCATTTT

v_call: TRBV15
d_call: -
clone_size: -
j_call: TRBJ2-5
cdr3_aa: CATSRPPMAGDETQYF
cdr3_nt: TGTGCCACCAGCAGACCTCCCATGGCAGGGGATGAGACCCAGTACTTC

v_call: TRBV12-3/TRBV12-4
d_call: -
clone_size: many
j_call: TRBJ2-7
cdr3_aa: CASSFLSSRYEQYF
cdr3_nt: TGTGCCAGCAGTTTTCTTAGTTCCCGCTACGAGCAGTACTTC

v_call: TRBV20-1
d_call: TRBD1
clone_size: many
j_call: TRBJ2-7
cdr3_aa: CSARDHGTGVFYEQYF
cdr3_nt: TGCAGTGCTAGAGATCATGGTACAGGGGTTTTCTACGAGCAGTACTTC

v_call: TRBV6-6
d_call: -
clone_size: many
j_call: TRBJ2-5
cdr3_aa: CATYRGETQYF
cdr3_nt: TGTGCCACCTACAGAGGAGAGACCCAGTACTTC

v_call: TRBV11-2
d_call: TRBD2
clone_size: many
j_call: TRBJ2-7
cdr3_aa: CASSPEPGTSGSSYEQYF
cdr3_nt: TGTGCCAGCAGCCCCGAGCCTGGGACTAGCGGGAGCTCCTACGAGCAGTACTTC

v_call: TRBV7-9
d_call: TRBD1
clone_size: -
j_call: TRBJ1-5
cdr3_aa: CASSPTGTAYSNQPQHF
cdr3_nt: TGTGCCAGCAGCCCAACCGGGACAGCCTATAGCAATCAGCCCCAGCATTTT

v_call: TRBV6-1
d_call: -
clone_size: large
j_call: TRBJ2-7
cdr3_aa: CAARGGPYEQYF
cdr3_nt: TGTGCCGCCCGGGGAGGACCCTACGAGCAGTACTTC

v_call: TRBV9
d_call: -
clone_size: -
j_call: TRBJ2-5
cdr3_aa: CASGYQETQCF
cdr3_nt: TGTGCCAGCGGGTACCAAGAGACCCAGTGCTTC

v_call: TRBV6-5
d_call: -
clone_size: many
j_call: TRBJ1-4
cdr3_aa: CASSYRGGTNEKLFF
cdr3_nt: TGTGCCAGCAGTTACAGGGGGGGAACTAATGAAAAACTGTTTTTT

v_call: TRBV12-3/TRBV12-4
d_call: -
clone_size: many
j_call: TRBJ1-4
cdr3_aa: CASSPYREPNGEKLFF
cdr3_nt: TGTGCCAGCAGCCCGTATAGGGAACCGAATGGGGAAAAACTGTTTTTT

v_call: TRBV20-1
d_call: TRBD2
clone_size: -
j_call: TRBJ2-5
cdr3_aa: CSARASGGGETQYF
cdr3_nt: TGCAGTGCTAGAGCTTCCGGGGGGGGTGAGACCCAGTACTTC

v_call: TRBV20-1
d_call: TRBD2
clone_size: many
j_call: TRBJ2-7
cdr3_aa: CSARTSGRAEQYF
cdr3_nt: TGCAGTGCTAGGACTAGCGGGAGGGCCGAGCAGTACTTC

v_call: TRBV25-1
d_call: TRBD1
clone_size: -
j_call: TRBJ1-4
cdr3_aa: CASSARRADRGREAEKLFF
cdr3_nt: TGTGCCAGCAGTGCTAGAAGGGCTGACAGGGGGCGCGAGGCTGAAAAACTGTTTTTT

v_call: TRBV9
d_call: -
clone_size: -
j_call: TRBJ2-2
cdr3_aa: CASSVGGEAVSGELFF
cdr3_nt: TGTGCCAGCAGCGTAGGTGGGGAGGCGGTATCCGGGGAGCTGTTTTTT